Listed here is a single T cell receptor beta chain. The V and J ends lost 6 bases and 5 bases, in that order; junction bases with no gene match: 4. This CDR3 spans 13 amino acids. Libraries were prepared by immunoSEQ multiplex PCR; TCRdb keeps only in-frame clonotypes and omits some of them. The table records about 45,000 clones, roughly 82% of them present only once. The data were taken from a study of blood T cell repertoires in COVID-19. Study-wide background: Acute and convalescent COVID-19 specimens originated in the United States, Italy and Spain. The analysed material was cDNA or gDNA that came from T cells, B-cell-depleted T cells, or PBMCs.

The sample was peripheral blood. The TCR comes from a human donor in a cohort sampled during active COVID-19. The chain joins TRBV12-3 or TRBV12-4 to TRBJ1-5; TRBD1 matches at 7 bases. The CDR3 bases are TGTGCCAGCAGGGGACAGAGTTATCAGCCCCAGCATTTT. Its protein is CASRGQSYQPQHF.